The 18 T cell receptor beta chains below all came from one sample that was sequenced in a study of OX40 agonist ivuxolimab in advanced cancers. Clones were sequenced by immunoSEQ multiplex PCR, and TCRdb holds only the in-frame ones, with some missing. The sample lists about 98,000 clones; roughly 87% were seen once. The sample in question was CD4+ or CD8+ T cells sorted from blood, obtained in a trial of the OX40 agonist ivuxolimab. These receptors were obtained from an adult with an advanced solid tumor such as melanoma, head and neck, liver or kidney cancer.

The genes are TRBV9 and TRBJ1-5; D not resolved. This CDR3 is built from 16 residues. V lost 3 bases and J lost 5, with 18 bases in between. CDR1 SGDLS and CDR2 YYNGEE come from the germline V gene. The CDR3 sequence: CASSATRAPGHQPQHF. CDR3 nucleotides: TGTGCCAGCAGCGCAACGAGGGCTCCAGGCCATCAGCCCCAGCATTTT.

The chain employs TRBV7-2 and TRBJ1-2, with D unresolved. V was pared by 7 bases and J by 2 bases, with 14 bases between. In germline, CDR1 is SGHTA, CDR2 FQGNSA. This CDR3 region has 14 residues. CDR3 residues: CASIPRRGNYGYTF. CDR3 coding DNA: TGTGCCAGCATCCCCCGTCGCGGCAACTATGGCTACACCTTC.

The chain uses TRBV27 and TRBJ2-2, with D perhaps matching TRBD2 (6 bases). Germline CDR1 MNHEY, CDR2 SMNVEV (reference sequence). The CDR3 spans 13 residues. V lost 11 bases and J 7 bases, leaving 17 bases between the germline ends. CDR3 in DNA: TGTGCCGTAGGTGGGGGGAAGGGCGGGGAGCTGTTTTTT. This sequence encodes CAVGGGKGGELFF.

The chain uses TRBV19 and TRBJ2-2; 9 nucleotides line up with TRBD1. V was clipped by 5 bases and J by 6 bases; unmatched bases: 7. Germline loops: CDR1 LNHDA, CDR2 SQIVND (reference sequence). The CDR3 has 15 residues. The CDR3 sequence: CASSFRDRDPGELFF. DNA of the CDR3: TGTGCCAGTAGTTTCCGGGACAGGGATCCCGGGGAGCTGTTTTTT.

The chain is built from TRBV18 and TRBJ2-7; tentative D call: TRBD1 (6 bases). Between the trimmed V and J ends, which lost 8 bases and 3 bases, there was a span of 11 bases. Germline CDR1 KGHSH, CDR2 LQKENI. This CDR3 has 12 residues. CDR3 protein: CASRQDVYEQYF. The CDR3 region has the DNA TGTGCCAGCCGACAGGATGTCTACGAGCAGTACTTC.

The chain has TRBV4-2 and TRBJ2-7; D might be TRBD1 (6 bases). The CDR3 consists of 15 residues. The V gene lost 0 bases and the J gene lost 3 bases, with 12 bases spanning the gap. Germline loops: CDR1 LGHNA, CDR2 YNFKEQ. The CDR3 DNA is TGTGCCAGCAGCCAAGATGAGAGGGGGAACTACGAGCAGTACTTC. This codes for CASSQDERGNYEQYF.

The V gene is TRBV7-6, the J gene TRBJ1-6; 10 bases are shared with TRBD1. The length of the CDR3 is 16 residues. Trimming at V came to 3 bases and at J to 9 bases, leaving 8 bases not matched to a gene. Germline V lookup: CDR1 SGHVS, CDR2 FNYEAQ. The chain's CDR3 is CASSLGRQGASSPLHF. The CDR3 DNA sequence: TGTGCCAGCAGCTTGGGTAGACAGGGGGCTTCTTCACCCCTCCACTTT.

Points on this clone: Different DNA sequences within this sample yield the same CDR3. The gene calls are TRBV6-5 and TRBJ1-2; D unclear. Trimming cost V 5 bases and J 0 bases, with 4 bases left between them. Germline CDR1 reads MNHEY; CDR2 reads SVGAGI. This CDR3 comprises 12 residues. The CDR3 protein is CASSDTNYGYTF. CDR3 nucleotide sequence: TGTGCCAGCAGTGACACTAACTATGGCTACACCTTC.

The chain combines TRBV7-9 with TRBJ1-6; maybe TRBD1 (5 bases). V shed 5 bases and J shed 7 bases, with 15 bases lying between them. This CDR3 has 15 amino acids. Germline-derived CDR1 and CDR2 are SEHNR and FQNEAQ (reference sequence). CDR3: CASSPPGRLNSPLHF. DNA for the CDR3: TGTGCCAGCAGCCCCCCGGGACGCCTGAATTCACCCCTCCACTTT.

V gene TRBV7-6 combines with J gene TRBJ2-7; 8 bases align to TRBD1. Per germline, CDR1 SGHVS and CDR2 FNYEAQ. The CDR3 is 14 amino acids. Trimming cost V 4 bases and J 7 bases; bases outside gene matches: 9. CDR3: CASSSRQGREEQYF. CDR3 coding DNA: TGTGCCAGCAGCTCAAGACAGGGGCGAGAGGAGCAGTACTTC.

V usage is TRBV7-2 and J usage is TRBJ2-3; 8 nucleotides align to TRBD1. The junction had 6 bases not matched to a gene; V was cut back by 5 bases and J by 2 bases. The length of the CDR3 is 15 residues. Germline V lookup: CDR1 SGHTA, CDR2 FQGNSA. CDR3 in amino acids: CASSPGQVITDTQYF. CDR3 sequence (DNA): TGTGCCAGCAGCCCGGGACAGGTTATCACAGATACGCAGTATTTT.

The J gene is TRBJ1-1, the V gene TRBV5-1, with D perhaps matching TRBD1 (6 bases). The germline CDR1 and CDR2 sequences are SGHRS and YFSETQ. V was shortened by 5 bases and J by 2 bases, with 16 bases between the two germline ends. This CDR3 comprises 15 residues. The CDR3 reads CASRIDGQPNTEAFF. In DNA, the CDR3 is TGCGCCAGCAGGATAGACGGACAGCCCAACACTGAAGCTTTCTTT.

This chain connects TRBV7-3 to TRBJ1-1, with D possibly matching TRBD1 (5 bases). V dropped 1 base and J dropped 4 bases, with 10 bases sitting between them. The CDR3 totals 14 residues. From germline, CDR1 is SGHTA and CDR2 FQGTGA. The CDR3 reads CASSLNAGGTEAFF. In nucleotides, the CDR3 is TGTGCCAGCAGCTTAAACGCGGGGGGCACTGAAGCTTTCTTT.

This clone appeared once. V and J are TRBV5-1 and TRBJ1-3; possibly TRBD1 for D (6 bases). The CDR3 length is 12 residues. Looked up from germline, CDR1 is SGHRS and CDR2 is YFSETQ. V dropped 4 bases and J dropped 4 bases, with 6 bases sitting between them. Here the CDR3 DNA reads TGCGCCAGCAGCGGACAGGGAAACACCATATATTTT. It yields the protein CASSGQGNTIYF.

This chain links TRBV11-3 with TRBJ1-1; D call uncertain. The CDR3 contains 13 residues. V was cut by 1 base and J by 2 bases, with 5 bases left in between. Per the germline V gene, CDR1 is SGHNT and CDR2 is YENEEA. The CDR3 bases are TGTGCCAGCAGCTTAGTCACCAACACTGAAGCTTTCTTT. This translates into CASSLVTNTEAFF.

V is TRBV21-1 and J is TRBJ1-4. TRBV21-1 counts as a pseudogene. The CDR3 covers 19 residues. The CDR3 is CASSPGSPTGRATNEKLFF. The CDR3 nucleotides are TGTGCCAGCAGCCCCGGGAGTCCCACGGGGAGAGCAACTAATGAAAAACTGTTTTTT.

The V and J genes are TRBV2 and TRBJ1-2; 7 bases agree with TRBD1. Losses at the gene ends were 5 bases for V and 8 bases for J; bases not matched to a gene: 23. The CDR3 sequence is 18 residues long. Germline V gene sequence: CDR1 SNHLY, CDR2 FYNNEI. The DNA for the CDR3 is TGTGCCAGCAGTTCGCCACCGCCACGACTACAGGGGACGAGGGGCTACACCTTC. This translates into CASSSPPPRLQGTRGYTF.

On this clone: The same CDR3 is also encoded by other DNA sequences in this sample. V gene TRBV18 combines with J gene TRBJ2-5, with D possibly TRBD2 on 6 matching bases. This CDR3 comprises 14 residues. CDR1 is KGHSH and CDR2 is LQKENI in the germline V gene. Trimming removed 3 bases at V and 2 bases at J, with 10 bases between. CDR3 region: CASSPGTDQETQYF. The CDR3 DNA reads TGTGCCAGCTCACCCGGGACTGATCAAGAGACCCAGTACTTC.